This record covers a single T cell receptor (beta chain). The source of the sample is a study of blood T cell repertoires in COVID-19. Study-wide background: Sample material is recorded as cDNA or gDNA derived from T cells, B-cell-depleted T cells, or PBMCs.

Per the original methods: Estimates of nucleated cell counts were drawn from the amplification of reference gene primers. Profiling relied on immunoSEQ multiplex PCR, and the TCRdb table lists in-frame clones only, not all of them. The DNA was the basis for D and trimming; V, J and clone size are from that table. Of about 370,000 clones in the sample, about 90% were seen once. Germline CDR1 and CDR2: DFQATT and SNEGSKA (reference sequence). This CDR3 has 11 residues. V gave up 3 bases and J gave up 7 bases, with 7 bases separating them. The chain links TRBV20-1 to TRBJ2-1; D unclear. The material sequenced was peripheral blood. The receptor comes from a woman in her twenties or thirties with COVID-19, enrolled during active disease. CDR3 nucleotides: TGCAGTGCTAGTCAACTTAATGAGCAGTTCTTC. Its translation is CSASQLNEQFF.